One TCR beta chain is described in this entry. The antigen is unknown. This CDR3 is 14 amino acids long. V lost 0 bases to trimming and J lost 5 bases, with 11 bases between them. CDR1 and CDR2 from the germline V gene are SGHKS and YYEKEE (reference sequence). The sample originates from a study of T-cell memory formation after mild COVID-19. Findings of the study overall: Researchers found some responding clones in pre-infection memory, a sign that cross-reactive memory joined. Among contracting clones, CD4+ were mainly CM/EM and CD8+ enriched in EMRA.

A single record per CDR3 protein comes from TCRdb applying MiXCR to the 5' RACE reads. The table lists fewer than 600,000 distinct CDR3 sequences, roughly a fifth of them singletons. The sequence derives from an adult woman who had mild COVID-19 (a few samples of this study predate the infection). Cell type and time point are not known. This chain uses TRBV5-5 with TRBJ2-5, with a weak D call TRBD2 (6 bases). The specimen sequenced was PBMCs or a T cell subset sorted from them (not recorded which). DNA of the CDR3: TGTGCCAGCAGCTTGGGACTAGGGGTCGAGACCCAGTACTTC. It encodes CASSLGLGVETQYF.